The present entry profiles one TCR beta chain with its context. Its antigen is as yet unknown. This CDR3 spans 14 amino acids. V gave up 4 bases and J gave up 3 bases; unmatched junction bases: 6. Germline V gene data show CDR1 as SGDLS and CDR2 as YYNGEE. Primers included in the PCR were 60 Vbeta and 13 Jbeta primers. TCRdb's table, derived via immunoSEQ multiplex PCR, lists solely in-frame clones and lacks some. Altogether roughly 83,000 clones are present, more than 70% being singletons, with the ten largest covering 4% to 5%. This entry is derived from a study of cytomegalovirus exposure and HLA in healthy donors. Study observations and caveats: Published work reported that the classifier diagnosed cytomegalovirus status with high specificity and sensitivity.

This chain joins TRBV9 and TRBJ2-7; 8 nucleotides align to TRBD1. Input material: PBMCs. This TCR was sampled from a man aged 55-75 years in good health and CMV-seronegative. CDR3 in amino acids: CASSPQGQDYEQYF. CDR3 coding DNA: TGTGCCAGCAGCCCCCAGGGACAGGACTACGAGCAGTACTTC. The full variable domain, with the rest looked up from reference TRBV9 and TRBJ2-7, is DSGVTQTPKHLITATGQRVTLRCSPRSGDLSVYWYQQSLDQGLQFLIQYYNGEERAKGNILERFSAQQFPDLHSELNLSSLELGDSALYFCASSPQGQDYEQYFGPGTRLTVT.